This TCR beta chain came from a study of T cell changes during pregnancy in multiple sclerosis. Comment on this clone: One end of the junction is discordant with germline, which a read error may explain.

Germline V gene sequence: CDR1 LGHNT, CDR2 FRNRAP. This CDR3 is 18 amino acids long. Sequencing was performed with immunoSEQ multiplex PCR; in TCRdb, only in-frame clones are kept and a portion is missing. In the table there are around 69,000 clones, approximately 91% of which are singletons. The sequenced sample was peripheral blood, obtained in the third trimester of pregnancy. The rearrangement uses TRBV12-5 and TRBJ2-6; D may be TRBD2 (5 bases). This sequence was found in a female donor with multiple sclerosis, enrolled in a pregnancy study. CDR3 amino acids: CASGLVPDGVSRANVLTF. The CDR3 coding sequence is TGTGCTAGTGGTTTGGTCCCTGACGGGGTCTCTCGGGCCAACGTCCTGACTTTC.